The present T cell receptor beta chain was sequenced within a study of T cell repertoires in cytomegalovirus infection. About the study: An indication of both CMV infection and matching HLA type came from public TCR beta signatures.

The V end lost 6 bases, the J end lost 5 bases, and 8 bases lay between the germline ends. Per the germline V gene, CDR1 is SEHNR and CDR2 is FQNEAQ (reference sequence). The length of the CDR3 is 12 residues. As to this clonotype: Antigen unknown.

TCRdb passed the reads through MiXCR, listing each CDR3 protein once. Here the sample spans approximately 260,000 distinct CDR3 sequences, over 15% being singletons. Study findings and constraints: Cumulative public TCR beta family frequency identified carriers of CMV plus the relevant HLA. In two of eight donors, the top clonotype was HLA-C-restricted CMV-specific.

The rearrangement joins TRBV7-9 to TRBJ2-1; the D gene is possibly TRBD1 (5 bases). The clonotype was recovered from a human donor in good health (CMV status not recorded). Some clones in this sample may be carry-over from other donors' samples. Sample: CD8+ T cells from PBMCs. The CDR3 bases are TGTGCCAGCAGGCCGACAGACAATGAGCAGTTCTTC. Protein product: CASRPTDNEQFF.